A selection of T cell receptor beta chains follows, all from one sample in a study of T cells in Graves' hyperthyroidism and ophthalmopathy. Using its own MiXCR run on the multiplex PCR reads, TCRdb lists one record per CDR3 protein. The data contain around 480,000 distinct CDR3 sequences, over 13% of them singletons. Material for sequencing was blood. These receptor sequences come from a woman aged 18-35 years with Graves' hyperthyroidism. CDR3s include the opening cysteine and the closing phenylalanine or tryptophan. The D gene is left open where the match is weak. Not every row has a clone size; where given, it reads once, few, many or a size class.

d_gene	abundance	len	v_gene	j_gene	CDR3nt	CDR3aa
.	few	16	TRBV28	TRBJ1-2	TGTGCCAGCAGGACAGAGGGATTTGGATACAACTATGGCTACACCTTC	CASRTEGFGYNYGYTF
.	many	16	TRBV2	TRBJ2-4	TGTGCCAGCAGTGAACTTTCACGGAAAACCAAAAACATTCAGTACTTC	CASSELSRKTKNIQYF
.	many	16	TRBV6-2/TRBV6-3	TRBJ1-5	TGTGCCAGCAGTTACCCCCTCCAGGGTTCAGATCAGCCCCAGCATTTT	CASSYPLQGSDQPQHF
.	.	13	TRBV20-1	TRBJ1-1	TGCAGTGCTAGGGGGGGGGCGGACACTGAAGCTTTCTTT	CSARGGADTEAFF
.	many	17	TRBV7-2	TRBJ2-3	TGTGCCAGCAGCCCCAGGGGGAGACATGGGAGGACAGATACGCAGTATTTT	CASSPRGRHGRTDTQYF
TRBD2	few	15	TRBV5-1	TRBJ2-1	TGCGCCAGCAGCTTGGGGACTAGCGGGATCAGTGAGCAGTTCTTC	CASSLGTSGISEQFF
TRBD2	many	16	TRBV27	TRBJ2-5	TGTGCCAGCAGTTTCAGTCCAGCGGGAGCCCAAGAGACCCAGTACTTC	CASSFSPAGAQETQYF
.	many	13	TRBV30	TRBJ2-4	TGTGCCTCGGGAGTTTTAGCCAAAAACATTCAGTACTTC	CASGVLAKNIQYF
.	few	12	TRBV20-1	TRBJ2-1	TGCAGTGCTGGGGACCTCAACAATGAGCAGTTCTTC	CSAGDLNNEQFF
TRBD1	few	15	TRBV5-1	TRBJ1-1	TGCGCCAGCAGCACGACCGGGACAGGAGGACATGAAGCTTTCTTT	CASSTTGTGGHEAFF
TRBD2	many	15	TRBV5-1	TRBJ2-1	TGCGCCAGCAGCTCCGGGGGCGGGAGGGACAATGAGCAGTTCTTC	CASSSGGGRDNEQFF
TRBD2	few	16	TRBV10-3	TRBJ2-7	TGTGCCATCAGTGAGCACCGGGGGGGTGGAACCTACGAGCAGTACTTC	CAISEHRGGGTYEQYF
.	many	13	TRBV2	TRBJ1-1	TGTGCCAGCAGTGAAAGTCCGGTCACTGAAGCTTTCTTT	CASSESPVTEAFF
.	many	13	TRBV18	TRBJ2-2	TGTGCCAGCTCCTCGGGACGCACCGGGGAGCTGTTTTTT	CASSSGRTGELFF
.	.	14	TRBV20-1	TRBJ1-1	TGCAGTGCTAGGGAACAGGGCCCGAACACTGAAGCTTTCTTT	CSAREQGPNTEAFF
TRBD2	few	15	TRBV19	TRBJ2-1	TGTGCCAGTAGTATTGAGGGCGGGGGCTACAATGAGCAGTTCTTC	CASSIEGGGYNEQFF
.	many	14	TRBV12-3/TRBV12-4	TRBJ2-1	TGTGCCAGCAGCCTCCTTAGCTCCTACAATGAGCAGTTCTTC	CASSLLSSYNEQFF
.	many	14	TRBV11-3	TRBJ1-1	TGTGCCAGCAGCTTAGGACAGGCGAACACTGAAGCTTTCTTT	CASSLGQANTEAFF
TRBD2	few	15	TRBV24-1	TRBJ2-3	TGTGCCACCAGTGAGGGGCGGGCGGGAGGCGATACGCAGTATTTT	CATSEGRAGGDTQYF
TRBD1	many	12	TRBV12-3/TRBV12-4	TRBJ1-1	TGTGCCAGCAGTCCAGCGGACAGGGTCGCTTTCTTT	CASSPADRVAFF
.	many	15	TRBV27	TRBJ2-3	TGTGCCAGCAGTACCCCGGGGGCAGGTACAGATACGCAGTATTTT	CASSTPGAGTDTQYF
TRBD2	many	16	TRBV3-1	TRBJ2-1	TGTGCCAGCAGGCCTGGACTAGCGGGAAGACAGACTGAGCAGTTCTTC	CASRPGLAGRQTEQFF
TRBD1	few	14	TRBV19	TRBJ1-1	TGTGCCAGTAGTACCGACAGGGAATCCGGTTGGGCTTTCTTT	CASSTDRESGWAFF
TRBD1	.	15	TRBV5-4	TRBJ1-2	TGTGCCAGCAGCCCTTGGACAGGGGATAACTATGGCTACACCTTC	CASSPWTGDNYGYTF
.	many	13	TRBV7-9	TRBJ1-3	TGTGCCAGCGTACGGGGGTTTTTGGACACCATATATTTT	CASVRGFLDTIYF
TRBD1	.	14	TRBV6-6	TRBJ1-6	TGTGCCAGCAGTTACGACAGGGGAGGCTCACCCCTCCACTTT	CASSYDRGGSPLHF
TRBD1	many	13	TRBV24-1	TRBJ2-5	TGTGCCACCAGGGGACAGGGGGAAGAGACCCAGTACTTC	CATRGQGEETQYF